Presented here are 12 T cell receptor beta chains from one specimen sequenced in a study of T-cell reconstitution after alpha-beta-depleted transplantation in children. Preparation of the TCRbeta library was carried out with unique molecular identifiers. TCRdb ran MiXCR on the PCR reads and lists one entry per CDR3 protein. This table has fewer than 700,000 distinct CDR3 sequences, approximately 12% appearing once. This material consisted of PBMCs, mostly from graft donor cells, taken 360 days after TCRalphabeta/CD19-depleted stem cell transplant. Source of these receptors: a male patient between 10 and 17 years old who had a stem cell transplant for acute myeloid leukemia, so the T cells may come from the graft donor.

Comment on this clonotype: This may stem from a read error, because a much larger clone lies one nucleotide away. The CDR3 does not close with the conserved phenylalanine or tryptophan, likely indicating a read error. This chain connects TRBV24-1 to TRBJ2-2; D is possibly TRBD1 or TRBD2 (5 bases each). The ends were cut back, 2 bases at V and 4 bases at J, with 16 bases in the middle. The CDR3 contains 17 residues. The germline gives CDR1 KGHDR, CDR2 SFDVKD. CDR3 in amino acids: CATSDSWGSRGTGELFS. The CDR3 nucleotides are TGTGCCACCAGTGATTCCTGGGGGAGTCGGGGCACCGGGGAGCTGTTTTCT.

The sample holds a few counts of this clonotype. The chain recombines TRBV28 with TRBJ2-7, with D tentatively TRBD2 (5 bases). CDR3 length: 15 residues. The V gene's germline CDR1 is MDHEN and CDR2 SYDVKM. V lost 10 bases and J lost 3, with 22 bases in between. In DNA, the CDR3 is TGTGCCACCCATCCCCCATTAACTAGAAACTACGAGCAGTACTTC. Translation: CATHPPLTRNYEQYF.

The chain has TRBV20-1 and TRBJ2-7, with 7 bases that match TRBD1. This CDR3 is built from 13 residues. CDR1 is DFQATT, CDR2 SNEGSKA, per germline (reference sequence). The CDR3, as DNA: TGCAGCTCTTCCGGGACAGCCCTCTACGAGCAGTACTTC. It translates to CSSSGTALYEQYF.

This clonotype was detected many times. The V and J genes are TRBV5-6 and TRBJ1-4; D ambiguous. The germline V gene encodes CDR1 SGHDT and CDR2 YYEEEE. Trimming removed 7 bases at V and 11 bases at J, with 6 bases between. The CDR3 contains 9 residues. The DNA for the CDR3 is TGTGCCAGCCCCCCTAAACTGTTTTTT. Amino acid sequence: CASPPKLFF. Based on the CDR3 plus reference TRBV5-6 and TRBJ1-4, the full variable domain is DAGVTQSPTHLIKTRGQQVTLRCSPKSGHDTVSWYQQALGQGPQFIFQYYEEEERQRGNFPDRFSGHQFPNYSSELNVNALLLGDSALYLCASPPKLFFGSGTQLSVL.

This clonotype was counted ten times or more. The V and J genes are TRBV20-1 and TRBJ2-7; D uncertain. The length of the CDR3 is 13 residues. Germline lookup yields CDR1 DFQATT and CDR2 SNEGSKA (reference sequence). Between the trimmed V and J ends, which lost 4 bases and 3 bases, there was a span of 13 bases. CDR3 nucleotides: TGCAGTGCTATGAAGGAAACTCACTACGAGCAGTACTTC. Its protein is CSAMKETHYEQYF.

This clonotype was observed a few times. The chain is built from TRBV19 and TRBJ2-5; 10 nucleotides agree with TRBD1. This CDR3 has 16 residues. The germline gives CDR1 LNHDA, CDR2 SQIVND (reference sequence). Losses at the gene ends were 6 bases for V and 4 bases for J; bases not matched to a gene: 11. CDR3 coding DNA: TGTGCCAGTAGCCTTCTTCCGGGACAGGGGTCAGAGACCCAGTACTTC. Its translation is CASSLLPGQGSETQYF.

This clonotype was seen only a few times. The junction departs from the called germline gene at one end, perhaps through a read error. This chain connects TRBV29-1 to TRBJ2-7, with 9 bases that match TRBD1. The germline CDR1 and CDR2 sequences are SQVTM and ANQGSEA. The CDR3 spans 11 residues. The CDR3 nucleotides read TGCAGCGTCGAGCCCGGGACAGGGAATTCATTC. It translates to CSVEPGTGNSF.

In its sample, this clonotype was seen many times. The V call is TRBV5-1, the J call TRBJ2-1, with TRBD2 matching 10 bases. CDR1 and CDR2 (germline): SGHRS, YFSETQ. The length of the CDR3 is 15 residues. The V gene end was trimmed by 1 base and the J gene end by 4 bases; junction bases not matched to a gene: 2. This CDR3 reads CASSLLAGGYNEQFF. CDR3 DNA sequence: TGCGCCAGCAGCTTGTTAGCGGGAGGTTACAATGAGCAGTTCTTC.

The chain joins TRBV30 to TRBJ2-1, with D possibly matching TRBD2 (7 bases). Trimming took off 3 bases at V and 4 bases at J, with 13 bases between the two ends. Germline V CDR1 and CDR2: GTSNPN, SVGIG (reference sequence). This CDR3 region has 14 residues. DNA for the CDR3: TGTGCCTGGAGACCGCGGGGGCCTTACAATGAGCAGTTCTTC. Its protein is CAWRPRGPYNEQFF.

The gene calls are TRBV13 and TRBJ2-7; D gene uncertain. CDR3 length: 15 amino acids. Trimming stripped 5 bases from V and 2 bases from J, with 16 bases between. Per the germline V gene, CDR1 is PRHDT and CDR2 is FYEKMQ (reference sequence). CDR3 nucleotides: TGTGCCAGCAGCATTCTAATGACGGTAACCTACGAGCAGTACTTC. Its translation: CASSILMTVTYEQYF.

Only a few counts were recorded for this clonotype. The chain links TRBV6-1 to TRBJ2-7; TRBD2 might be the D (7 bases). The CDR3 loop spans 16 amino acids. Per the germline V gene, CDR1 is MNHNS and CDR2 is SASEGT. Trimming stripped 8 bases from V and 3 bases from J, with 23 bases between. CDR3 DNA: TGTGCCAGCGCCCGAGGGGGGGGAGGAGGTGGCTACGAGCAGTACTTC. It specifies CASARGGGGGGYEQYF.

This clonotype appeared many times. The CDR3 nucleotides read TGTGCCAGCAGCCAAGAACCCCTAGCGGGAGGAAGGAATGAGCAGTTCTTC. Encoded protein: CASSQEPLAGGRNEQFF. The J gene is TRBJ2-1, the V gene TRBV4-2; 11 nucleotides match TRBD2. In germline, CDR1 is LGHNA, CDR2 YNFKEQ. CDR3 length: 17 amino acids. V trimming: 0 bases; J trimming: 7 bases; junction bases outside the gene matches: 8.